This T cell receptor (beta chain) was sequenced in a study of cytomegalovirus exposure and HLA in healthy donors. Study results and limitations: High sensitivity and specificity were reportedly achieved when the classifier diagnosed cytomegalovirus status.

Both 60 Vbeta primers and 13 Jbeta primers went into the PCR. Clones were read by immunoSEQ multiplex PCR, and TCRdb kept only the in-frame ones, dropping some. The sample shows roughly 190,000 clones, roughly 85% of them seen only once. The ends were cut back, 0 bases at V and 0 bases at J, with 9 bases in the middle. Germline V gene sequence: CDR1 WSHSY, CDR2 SAAADI. The CDR3 is made up of 16 amino acids. Comments on this clone: Its specificity is unknown.

The sequence derives from a woman in her late teens or twenties in good health and CMV-seronegative. The material sequenced was PBMCs. V gene TRBV10-2 combines with J gene TRBJ1-3; D possibly corresponds to TRBD1 (6 bases). The CDR3 DNA sequence: TGCGCCAGCAGTGAGTCAGGGGGTGACTCTGGAAACACCATATATTTT. This encodes CASSESGGDSGNTIYF.